The next 20 T cell receptor beta chains were all read from a single sample in a study of control samples from healthy donors and cancer patients. The assay was immunoSEQ multiplex PCR, and TCRdb's table has in-frame clones only and misses some. The sample includes roughly 92,000 clones, roughly nine tenths of them seen just once. Sequenced: blood. The receptors derive from a woman aged 55-69 years in good health.

The rearrangement uses TRBV18 and TRBJ2-7, with D tentatively TRBD1 or TRBD2 (6 bases each). The CDR3 has 14 amino acids. Trimming removed 9 bases at V and 0 bases at J, with 15 bases between. Germline CDR1 is KGHSH and CDR2 is LQKENI. CDR3 nucleotide sequence: TGTGCCAGTAAGGGGGGACTGATCTCCTACGAGCAGTACTTC. It encodes CASKGGLISYEQYF.

This chain joins TRBV7-9 and TRBJ2-3; D is uncertain. The germline V gene has CDR1 SEHNR and CDR2 FQNEAQ (reference sequence). CDR3 length: 11 residues. The V and J ends lost 6 bases and 0 bases respectively, with 1 base between them. The CDR3 here is CASSSTDTQYF. DNA of the CDR3: TGTGCCAGCAGTAGCACAGATACGCAGTATTTT. The variable domain in full, with the rest retrieved from reference TRBV7-9 and TRBJ2-3, is DTGVSQNPRHKITKRGQNVTFRCDPISEHNRLYWYRQTLGQGPEFLTYFQNEAQLEKSRLLSDRFSAERPKGSFSTLEIQRTEQGDSAMYLCASSSTDTQYFGPGTRLTVL.

Only one count was recorded for this clone. CDR3 sequence: CASSLVNNEQFF. CDR3 in DNA: TGTGCCAGCAGCTTGGTTAACAATGAGCAGTTCTTC. The rearrangement joins TRBV7-9 to TRBJ2-1; D is unresolved. The CDR3 contains 12 residues. The germline V and J ends were trimmed by 3 bases and 5 bases, with 5 bases remaining between them. Germline V gene lookup returns CDR1 SEHNR and CDR2 FQNEAQ (reference sequence).

V is TRBV5-1 and J is TRBJ1-2; 7 bases map to TRBD1. V was pared by 4 bases and J by 8 bases, with 11 bases of the junction left unmatched. Per the germline V gene, CDR1 is SGHRS and CDR2 is YFSETQ. This CDR3 is built from 14 residues. This chain's CDR3 is CASSLGTDGEGYTF. The CDR3 nucleotides are TGCGCCAGCAGCCTAGGGACAGATGGGGAAGGCTACACCTTC.

The genes are TRBV25-1 and TRBJ1-1; D not certain. This CDR3 region has 15 residues. Germline CDR1 MGHDK, CDR2 SYGVNS. Trimming removed 4 bases from V and 3 bases from J, with 15 bases in between. The CDR3 DNA reads as TGTGCCAGCAGTGGGCCCTACACCGGGCACACTGAAGCTTTCTTT. Encoded protein: CASSGPYTGHTEAFF. Complete variable domain (other parts from reference TRBV25-1 and TRBJ1-1): EADIYQTPRYLVIGTGKKITLECSQTMGHDKMYWYQQDPGMELHLIHYSYGVNSTEKGDLSSESTVSRIRTEHFPLTLESARPSHTSQYLCASSGPYTGHTEAFFGQGTRLTVV.

This clone came up a few times. The chain employs TRBV5-5 and TRBJ1-1; no clear D. The CDR3 is made up of 13 amino acids. Trimming removed 2 bases from V and 3 bases from J, with 8 bases in between. CDR1 and CDR2 (germline): SGHKS, YYEKEE (reference sequence). DNA for the CDR3: TGTGCCAGCAGCTTAACCCGGGACACTGAAGCTTTCTTT. It is translated as CASSLTRDTEAFF.

The CDR3 loop reads CASSQGTAGLGTEAFF. The CDR3 nucleotides are TGTGCCAGCAGCCAAGGGACAGCGGGTTTGGGCACTGAAGCTTTCTTT. The chain recombines TRBV14 with TRBJ1-1; D may be TRBD1 (6 bases). Looked up from germline, CDR1 is SGHDN and CDR2 is FVKESK. The CDR3 extends over 16 amino acids. Trimming pared 1 base from V and 4 bases from J, leaving 16 bases between.

In nucleotides, the CDR3 is TGTGCCAGCAGACGCGGGACAGCCTACGAGCAGTACTTC. Protein sequence: CASRRGTAYEQYF. The chain is built from TRBV6-5 and TRBJ2-7; D might be TRBD1 (7 bases). CDR3 size: 13 residues. The germline CDR1 and CDR2 sequences are MNHEY and SVGAGI. Between the trimmed V and J ends, which lost 6 bases and 2 bases, there was a span of 11 bases.

CDR3 coding DNA: TGCGCCAGCAGCCAAGAGAGGACAGACTATGGCTACACCTTC. Amino acid sequence: CASSQERTDYGYTF. The rearrangement uses TRBV4-1 and TRBJ1-2; the D gene is possibly TRBD1 (6 bases). V shed 0 bases and J shed 3 bases, with 8 bases lying between them. The CDR3 extends over 14 amino acids. Germline V CDR1 and CDR2: MGHRA, YSYEKL.

The chain uses TRBV15 and TRBJ2-3, with D perhaps being TRBD1 or TRBD2 (5 bases each). The V gene's germline CDR1 is LNHNV and CDR2 YYDKDF (reference sequence). The CDR3 runs 15 residues. The ends were cut back, 1 base at V and 4 bases at J, with 12 bases in the middle. CDR3 bases: TGTGCCACCAGCAGAGTTGGGGGACGTGCAGATACGCAGTATTTT. This sequence encodes CATSRVGGRADTQYF.

This clone has more than one count but fewer than ten. The rearrangement uses TRBV3-1 (or the pseudogene TRBV3-2) and TRBJ2-7; 7 bases fit TRBD2. Germline V gives CDR1 LGHDT, CDR2 YNNKEL (reference sequence). Trimming removed 1 base from V and 0 bases from J; junction bases left unmatched: 6. The CDR3 contains 16 residues. CDR3 sequence (DNA): TGTGCCAGCAGCCAAGGGGAGGGATACCTCTCCTACGAGCAGTACTTC. This encodes CASSQGEGYLSYEQYF.

This clone appeared once. This sequence joins TRBV3-1 (or the pseudogene TRBV3-2) and TRBJ2-7; unclear D gene. The CDR3 consists of 14 residues. Per the germline V gene, CDR1 is LGHDT and CDR2 is YNNKEL (reference sequence). The germline V and J ends were trimmed by 1 base and 2 bases, with 9 bases remaining between them. This chain's CDR3 is CASSQVNRPYEQYF. The CDR3 DNA follows: TGTGCCAGCAGCCAAGTCAACCGGCCCTACGAGCAGTACTTC.

The chain employs TRBV5-1 and TRBJ1-1; 7 positions agree with TRBD1. CDR1 and CDR2 (germline): SGHRS, YFSETQ. Trimming removed 0 bases from V and 4 bases from J; junction bases left unmatched: 3. The CDR3 runs to 14 residues. DNA for the CDR3: TGCGCCAGCAGCTTGGTGACAGGGCGCACTGAAGCTTTCTTT. This codes for CASSLVTGRTEAFF.

The CDR3 region is CASSHPGRGRLGLHNQPQHF. CDR3 sequence (DNA): TGCGCCAGCAGCCACCCCGGCAGGGGACGTCTTGGGTTACACAATCAGCCCCAGCATTTT. This rearrangement joins TRBV4-1 to TRBJ1-5, with D possibly being TRBD1 (6 bases). V was trimmed by 3 bases and J by 3 bases, leaving 27 bases between them. This CDR3 has 20 residues. Germline CDR1 is MGHRA and CDR2 is YSYEKL.

The genes are TRBV5-1 and TRBJ2-3; a weak D match, TRBD1 (6 bases). The CDR3 is 17 residues long. The V end was cut by 0 bases, the J end by 7 bases, with 21 bases between. Germline V gene data show CDR1 as SGHRS and CDR2 as YFSETQ. CDR3 sequence: CASSLDRRTVPGNTQYF. Here the CDR3 DNA reads TGCGCCAGCAGCTTGGACCGCCGGACAGTACCGGGGAATACGCAGTATTTT.

The J gene is TRBJ2-7, the V gene TRBV6-5; the match to TRBD2 covers 7 bases. The germline gives CDR1 MNHEY, CDR2 SVGAGI. Trimming at V came to 5 bases and at J to 7 bases, leaving 11 bases not matched to a gene. The CDR3 sequence is 14 residues long. As DNA, the CDR3 is TGTGCCAGCAGTCCTCGGGCCCTGCGGGGGGAGCAGTACTTC. Amino acid sequence: CASSPRALRGEQYF.

V gene TRBV20-1 combines with J gene TRBJ1-2; D perhaps matches TRBD1 (5 bases). The V end lost 3 bases, the J end lost 7 bases, and 9 bases lay between the germline ends. CDR1 DFQATT and CDR2 SNEGSKA come from the germline V gene (reference sequence). This CDR3 comprises 11 residues. CDR3 sequence reads: CSASDGGGYTF. CDR3 bases: TGCAGTGCTAGTGACGGGGGTGGCTACACCTTC.

The chain has TRBV10-2 and TRBJ1-1, with D possibly matching TRBD1 (6 bases). Trimming shortened V by 8 bases and J by 4 bases, and 8 bases separated the two germline ends. The CDR3 loop spans 11 amino acids. The germline V gene encodes CDR1 WSHSY and CDR2 SAAADI. Here the CDR3 DNA reads TGCGCCAGCGGAGGGGGCACTGAAGCTTTCTTT. Protein product: CASGGGTEAFF.

The rearrangement links TRBV28 to TRBJ1-2; 7 bases are a match to TRBD1. From germline, CDR1 is MDHEN and CDR2 SYDVKM. The V segment lost 7 bases and the J segment 2 bases; nucleotides outside the gene matches: 1. This CDR3 has 12 amino acids. Here the CDR3 reads CASTGGNYGYTF. DNA of the CDR3: TGTGCCAGCACAGGGGGGAACTATGGCTACACCTTC.

This clone showed up just once. The J gene is TRBJ1-1, the V gene TRBV27; TRBD1 agrees at 8 bases. The V gene end was trimmed by 2 bases and the J gene end by 4 bases; junction bases not matched to a gene: 3. Germline CDR1 and CDR2: MNHEY and SMNVEV (reference sequence). CDR3 length equals 14 residues. This CDR3 reads CASSLLQGATEAFF. The CDR3 coding sequence is TGTGCCAGCAGTTTACTCCAGGGGGCCACTGAAGCTTTCTTT.